These 9 T cell receptor beta chains were sequenced from one sample in a study of OX40 agonist ivuxolimab in advanced cancers. The protocol used for the library was the immunoSEQ multiplex PCR assay. What TCRdb holds here is the immuneACCESS table cut down to in-frame rearrangements. Part of the clones is not present; checked against another copy, under half of the missing clones reflect an unresolved V gene, and the others are unexplained. The sample table shows around 100,000 clones, and 85% to 95% are seen once. 0.45% to 0.65% of the sample is held by the ten biggest clonotypes. The specimen was CD4+ or CD8+ T cells sorted from blood, collected in a trial of the OX40 agonist ivuxolimab. Source of these receptors: an adult with an advanced solid tumor such as melanoma, head and neck, liver or kidney cancer.

V gene TRBV4-1 combines with J gene TRBJ2-1, with 9 bases matching TRBD2. Trimming took 1 base from V and 0 from J; bases not matched to a gene: 4. The CDR3 has 17 residues. CDR1 MGHRA and CDR2 YSYEKL come from the germline V gene. The CDR3: CASSQVSGRSSYNEQFF. The CDR3 nucleotides read TGCGCCAGCAGCCAAGTTAGCGGGAGAAGCTCCTACAATGAGCAGTTCTTC.

The J gene is TRBJ1-5, the V gene TRBV5-6; D unresolved. Trimming took off 2 bases at V and 3 bases at J, with 15 bases between the two ends. Germline V gene data show CDR1 as SGHDT and CDR2 as YYEEEE. CDR3 length: 16 amino acids. CDR3 coding DNA: TGTGCCAGCAGCTTAGGCGGAGGATTATTCAATCAGCCCCAGCATTTT. Translation: CASSLGGGLFNQPQHF.

This clone was seen a handful of times. This chain uses TRBV2 with TRBJ2-2, with D possibly TRBD1 on 5 matching bases. Germline CDR1 and CDR2: SNHLY and FYNNEI. The CDR3 is 14 amino acids. With 6 bases removed from V and 4 bases from J, the gap between germline ends came to 12 bases. In nucleotides, the CDR3 is TGTGCCAGCAGACTACTTACAGGCACCGGGGAGCTGTTTTTT. Protein product: CASRLLTGTGELFF.

Only a few counts were recorded for this clone. The rearrangement links TRBV6-5 to TRBJ1-5; a possible D gene is TRBD1 (5 bases). Germline assignment: CDR1 MNHEY and CDR2 SVGAGI. Trimming left V 4 bases short and J 3 bases short, with 7 bases between. The CDR3 consists of 13 residues. The CDR3 nucleotides are TGTGCCAGCAGTTCGACAGACAATCAGCCCCAGCATTTT. Translating gives CASSSTDNQPQHF.

CDR3 in DNA: TGCGCCAGCAGCTTGGGGCCGGGCGGGAGTCGGTACAATGAGCAGTTCTTC. It codes for CASSLGPGGSRYNEQFF. The rearrangement uses TRBV5-1 and TRBJ2-1, with 7 bases aligning to TRBD2. This CDR3 spans 17 amino acids. V was pared by 0 bases and J by 4 bases, with 10 bases of the junction left unmatched. Germline-derived CDR1 and CDR2 are SGHRS and YFSETQ.

This clone was seen a single time. The rearrangement joins TRBV7-6 to TRBJ1-4, with 7 bases identical to TRBD1. The V gene's germline CDR1 is SGHVS and CDR2 FNYEAQ. The CDR3 contains 15 residues. J gave up 7 bases and V 4 bases, and 9 bases lay outside the gene matches. In nucleotides, the CDR3 is TGTGCCAGCAGCTCCAACAGGGGATTCGGTGAAAAACTGTTTTTT. Its protein product is CASSSNRGFGEKLFF.

V is TRBV9 and J is TRBJ2-5; D is unclear. The germline CDR1 and CDR2 sequences are SGDLS and YYNGEE. The V and J ends lost 0 bases and 5 bases respectively, with 14 bases between them. CDR3 length: 15 amino acids. The CDR3 is CASSVGSEGWETQYF. DNA of the CDR3: TGTGCCAGCAGCGTAGGTTCTGAAGGGTGGGAGACCCAGTACTTC.

The chain recombines TRBV7-6 with TRBJ2-2; D perhaps matches TRBD1 (6 bases). Trimming stripped 6 bases from V and 0 bases from J, with 11 bases between. The V gene's germline CDR1 is SGHVS and CDR2 FNYEAQ. CDR3 length: 15 amino acids. This CDR3 is CASSPRTANTGELFF. The CDR3 DNA sequence: TGTGCCAGCAGTCCCCGGACAGCGAACACCGGGGAGCTGTTTTTT.

The chain has TRBV27 and TRBJ2-1; possible D gene TRBD2, 6 bases. The germline V and J ends were trimmed by 0 bases and 5 bases, with 11 bases remaining between them. This CDR3 region has 15 residues. Per germline, CDR1 MNHEY and CDR2 SMNVEV (reference sequence). CDR3 in amino acids: CASSLSTGLDNEQFF. CDR3 sequence (DNA): TGTGCCAGCAGTTTATCGACGGGACTTGACAATGAGCAGTTCTTC.